These T cell receptor beta chains were read from a single sample in a study of tumour-infiltrating T cells in Burkitt lymphoma. The method was immunoSEQ multiplex PCR; TCRdb's version includes in-frame clones alone and lacks a portion of them. The sample carries under 2,500 clones, approximately 15% recorded once. The sample taken for sequencing was tumor tissue. These receptors were obtained from a human donor with Burkitt lymphoma. Both conserved end residues are part of each CDR3. D genes are given only for firm matches. Clone size is stated in some rows and not others, as once, few, many or a class when expanded.

v_call: TRBV7-9; j_call: TRBJ2-3; clone_size: few; cdr3_length: 16; d_call: .; cdr3_nt: TGTGCCAGCAGCTTTCCCACACCCCGGAGCACAGATACGCAGTATTTT; cdr3_aa: CASSFPTPRSTDTQYF
v_call: TRBV7-9; j_call: TRBJ1-5; clone_size: .; cdr3_length: 13; d_call: .; cdr3_nt: TGTGCCAGCAGCTTAGTCGGCCGGGAGCCCCAGCATTTT; cdr3_aa: CASSLVGREPQHF
v_call: TRBV30; j_call: TRBJ1-1; clone_size: few; cdr3_length: 16; d_call: .; cdr3_nt: TGTGCCTGGAACTGGGGTACAGGGCGTAGCGGCACTGAAGCTTTCTTT; cdr3_aa: CAWNWGTGRSGTEAFF
v_call: TRBV4-2; j_call: TRBJ2-7; clone_size: .; cdr3_length: 17; d_call: .; cdr3_nt: TGTGCCAGCAGCCACGGGGACCGACTAGAAAGAGTTTACGAGCAGTACTTC; cdr3_aa: CASSHGDRLERVYEQYF
v_call: TRBV11-3; j_call: TRBJ2-1; clone_size: .; cdr3_length: 14; d_call: .; cdr3_nt: TGTGCCAGCAGCTTAGGACAGAAATACAATGAGCAGTTCTTC; cdr3_aa: CASSLGQKYNEQFF
v_call: TRBV6-1; j_call: TRBJ2-1; clone_size: few; cdr3_length: 16; d_call: TRBD2; cdr3_nt: TGTGCCAGCAGTGCCGGCGGGAGACTTTGGGGATACGAGCAGTTCTTC; cdr3_aa: CASSAGGRLWGYEQFF
v_call: TRBV4-1; j_call: TRBJ2-7; clone_size: few; cdr3_length: 14; d_call: .; cdr3_nt: TGCGCCAGCAGCCCACAGGGTTTGGTCGACGAGCAGTACTTC; cdr3_aa: CASSPQGLVDEQYF
v_call: TRBV6-5; j_call: TRBJ1-1; clone_size: few; cdr3_length: 13; d_call: TRBD1; cdr3_nt: TGTGCCAGGGGGACAGGGGGGAACACTGAAGCTTTCTTT; cdr3_aa: CARGTGGNTEAFF
v_call: TRBV10-2; j_call: TRBJ2-1; clone_size: .; cdr3_length: 18; d_call: TRBD2; cdr3_nt: TGCGCCAGCAGTGAGGGGACTAGCATCCGGCGCTCCAACAATGAGCAGTTCTTC; cdr3_aa: CASSEGTSIRRSNNEQFF
v_call: TRBV27; j_call: TRBJ2-7; clone_size: .; cdr3_length: 12; d_call: TRBD1; cdr3_nt: TGTGCCAGCGGACAGGGGGGCTACGAGCAGTACTTC; cdr3_aa: CASGQGGYEQYF
v_call: TRBV6-1; j_call: TRBJ1-1; clone_size: few; cdr3_length: 15; d_call: .; cdr3_nt: TGTGCCAGCAGTCCTACCTGGACACGGTACACTGAAGCTTTCTTT; cdr3_aa: CASSPTWTRYTEAFF
v_call: TRBV19; j_call: TRBJ1-2; clone_size: .; cdr3_length: 10; d_call: .; cdr3_nt: TGTGCCAGTACTAACTATGGCTACACCTTC; cdr3_aa: CASTNYGYTF
v_call: TRBV11-1; j_call: TRBJ1-1; clone_size: .; cdr3_length: 14; d_call: TRBD1; cdr3_nt: TGTGCCAGCAGGGGACAGCTCGTGAACACTGAAGCTTTCTTT; cdr3_aa: CASRGQLVNTEAFF
v_call: TRBV27; j_call: TRBJ1-1; clone_size: few; cdr3_length: 15; d_call: .; cdr3_nt: TGTGCCAGCAGTTTAACCGGGACGCAGGTATTGGGAGCTTTCTTT; cdr3_aa: CASSLTGTQVLGAFF
v_call: TRBV4-1; j_call: TRBJ1-2; clone_size: few; cdr3_length: 15; d_call: TRBD1; cdr3_nt: TGCGCCAGCAGCCAAGCGGGGACAGGCCTTTATGGCTACACCTTC; cdr3_aa: CASSQAGTGLYGYTF
v_call: TRBV6-6; j_call: TRBJ2-3; clone_size: .; cdr3_length: 15; d_call: .; cdr3_nt: TGTGCCAGCAGCCCACGGGTTTTCGGCACAGATACGCAGTATTTT; cdr3_aa: CASSPRVFGTDTQYF
v_call: TRBV9; j_call: TRBJ1-2; clone_size: .; cdr3_length: 12; d_call: .; cdr3_nt: TGTGCCAGCAGCGACGAAGCGTATGGCTACACCTTC; cdr3_aa: CASSDEAYGYTF
v_call: TRBV7-2; j_call: TRBJ1-2; clone_size: .; cdr3_length: 14; d_call: TRBD1; cdr3_nt: TGTACCAGCAGCGCCGGGACAGGGATTTATGGCTACACCTTC; cdr3_aa: CTSSAGTGIYGYTF
v_call: TRBV29-1; j_call: TRBJ2-1; clone_size: few; cdr3_length: 12; d_call: TRBD2; cdr3_nt: TGCAGCGTGAGCGGGGGGGCATATGAGCAGTTCTTC; cdr3_aa: CSVSGGAYEQFF
v_call: TRBV15; j_call: TRBJ1-4; clone_size: .; cdr3_length: 13; d_call: .; cdr3_nt: TGTGCCACCAGCAGAGATCGGTTGGATATACTGTTTTTT; cdr3_aa: CATSRDRLDILFF
v_call: TRBV19; j_call: TRBJ1-2; clone_size: few; cdr3_length: 16; d_call: .; cdr3_nt: TGTGCCAGTAACCCCTCGGACGATTTAGCTAACTATGGCTACACCTTC; cdr3_aa: CASNPSDDLANYGYTF
v_call: TRBV19; j_call: TRBJ2-5; clone_size: few; cdr3_length: 13; d_call: .; cdr3_nt: TGTGCCAGTAGTTTTTGGGACGGAGAGACCCAGTACTTC; cdr3_aa: CASSFWDGETQYF
v_call: TRBV15; j_call: TRBJ1-3; clone_size: few; cdr3_length: 16; d_call: .; cdr3_nt: TGTGCCACCAGCAGAGATCGCAAGGGCCCTGGAAACACCATATATTTT; cdr3_aa: CATSRDRKGPGNTIYF
v_call: TRBV4-2; j_call: TRBJ2-1; clone_size: few; cdr3_length: 11; d_call: .; cdr3_nt: TGTGCCAGCGGTCTTCACAATGAGCAGTTCTTC; cdr3_aa: CASGLHNEQFF
v_call: TRBV6-7; j_call: TRBJ1-5; clone_size: few; cdr3_length: 19; d_call: .; cdr3_nt: TGTGCCAGCAGTTACTTGAGGGCCCGAGGGTGCTATAGCAATCAGCCCCAGCATTTT; cdr3_aa: CASSYLRARGCYSNQPQHF
v_call: TRBV7-9; j_call: TRBJ1-1; clone_size: .; cdr3_length: 17; d_call: .; cdr3_nt: TGTGCCAGCGGGGATACCGCCGGGCCTAAAGCTAACACTGAAGCTTTCTTT; cdr3_aa: CASGDTAGPKANTEAFF
v_call: TRBV5-4; j_call: TRBJ1-2; clone_size: .; cdr3_length: 14; d_call: .; cdr3_nt: TGTGCCAGCAGCCTGCAGGCAGAAGACTATGGCTACACCTTC; cdr3_aa: CASSLQAEDYGYTF
v_call: TRBV20-1; j_call: TRBJ2-3; clone_size: few; cdr3_length: 11; d_call: .; cdr3_nt: TGCTCCCTCTCGGGCACAGATACGCAGTATTTT; cdr3_aa: CSLSGTDTQYF
v_call: TRBV9; j_call: TRBJ2-7; clone_size: .; cdr3_length: 14; d_call: .; cdr3_nt: TGTGCCAGCAGCGCCGTCGGGGGCGCGTACGAGCAGTACTTC; cdr3_aa: CASSAVGGAYEQYF
v_call: TRBV29-1; j_call: TRBJ2-6; clone_size: .; cdr3_length: 15; d_call: .; cdr3_nt: TGCAGCGTTACTTACCGAAGCAGCGGGGCCAACGTCCTGACTTTC; cdr3_aa: CSVTYRSSGANVLTF
v_call: TRBV29-1; j_call: TRBJ2-7; clone_size: few; cdr3_length: 13; d_call: TRBD2; cdr3_nt: TGCAGCGTGGGTCTGGCGGGGGGATACGAGCAGTACTTC; cdr3_aa: CSVGLAGGYEQYF
v_call: TRBV7-9; j_call: TRBJ1-4; clone_size: .; cdr3_length: 14; d_call: TRBD1; cdr3_nt: TGTGCCAGCAGCTTAGACGCCAGGGGGGAAAAACTGTTTTTT; cdr3_aa: CASSLDARGEKLFF
v_call: TRBV2; j_call: TRBJ2-7; clone_size: .; cdr3_length: 13; d_call: TRBD1; cdr3_nt: TGTGCCATCGTCAGGGGGTCGACCTACGAGCAGTACTTC; cdr3_aa: CAIVRGSTYEQYF
v_call: TRBV19; j_call: TRBJ2-3; clone_size: .; cdr3_length: 13; d_call: .; cdr3_nt: TGTGCCAGTAGTATCCTGTATGGAGATACGCAGTATTTT; cdr3_aa: CASSILYGDTQYF
v_call: TRBV28; j_call: TRBJ2-7; clone_size: few; cdr3_length: 12; d_call: .; cdr3_nt: TGTGCCAGCAGCCTGGACAGCTACGAGCAGTACTTC; cdr3_aa: CASSLDSYEQYF
v_call: TRBV5-5; j_call: TRBJ2-1; clone_size: .; cdr3_length: 13; d_call: .; cdr3_nt: TGTGCCAGCTCTGGGTTCCGATACAATGAGCAGTTCTTC; cdr3_aa: CASSGFRYNEQFF
v_call: TRBV6-5; j_call: TRBJ2-7; clone_size: few; cdr3_length: 14; d_call: TRBD1; cdr3_nt: TGTGCCAGCAGGAGACAGGGCCCTTCCTACGAGCAGTACTTC; cdr3_aa: CASRRQGPSYEQYF
v_call: TRBV5-4; j_call: TRBJ2-7; clone_size: .; cdr3_length: 14; d_call: .; cdr3_nt: TGTGCCAGCAGCCAGCCGGGCGGCGGCTACGAGCAGTATTTC; cdr3_aa: CASSQPGGGYEQYF
v_call: TRBV20-1; j_call: TRBJ2-5; clone_size: few; cdr3_length: 9; d_call: .; cdr3_nt: TGCAGTGCTACGGAGACCCAGTACTTC; cdr3_aa: CSATETQYF
v_call: TRBV10-2; j_call: TRBJ1-6; clone_size: .; cdr3_length: 13; d_call: .; cdr3_nt: TGCGCCAACTCAGGGGACAATAATTCACCCCTCCACTTT; cdr3_aa: CANSGDNNSPLHF
v_call: TRBV9; j_call: TRBJ1-4; clone_size: few; cdr3_length: 14; d_call: .; cdr3_nt: TGTGCCAGCAGCCCCCGTTGGAGGTTCGAAAAACTGTTTTTT; cdr3_aa: CASSPRWRFEKLFF
v_call: TRBV19; j_call: TRBJ2-2; clone_size: .; cdr3_length: 15; d_call: .; cdr3_nt: TGTGCCAGTAGACGAAGGACAGTGAACACCGGGGAGCTGTTTTTT; cdr3_aa: CASRRRTVNTGELFF
v_call: TRBV18; j_call: TRBJ2-7; clone_size: few; cdr3_length: 14; d_call: .; cdr3_nt: TGTGCCAGCTCTCCCTACAGGGCGGACTACGAGCAGTACTTC; cdr3_aa: CASSPYRADYEQYF
v_call: TRBV30; j_call: TRBJ2-3; clone_size: .; cdr3_length: 13; d_call: TRBD2; cdr3_nt: TGTGCCTGGAGTAGCGGGGCCCCAGATACGCAGTATTTT; cdr3_aa: CAWSSGAPDTQYF
v_call: TRBV7-8; j_call: TRBJ2-6; clone_size: few; cdr3_length: 15; d_call: .; cdr3_nt: TGTGCCAGCAGCTTAGTCGCCACTGGGGCCAACGTCCTGACTTTC; cdr3_aa: CASSLVATGANVLTF
v_call: TRBV6-5; j_call: TRBJ2-3; clone_size: few; cdr3_length: 15; d_call: .; cdr3_nt: TGTGCCAGCAGTTACGGGCTAGCGAGTACAGATACGCAGTATTTT; cdr3_aa: CASSYGLASTDTQYF
v_call: TRBV9; j_call: TRBJ2-1; clone_size: .; cdr3_length: 12; d_call: .; cdr3_nt: TGTGCCAGCAGCGCACAGGGCTACGAGCAGTTCTTC; cdr3_aa: CASSAQGYEQFF
v_call: TRBV6-1; j_call: TRBJ2-3; clone_size: .; cdr3_length: 15; d_call: .; cdr3_nt: TGTGCCAGCAGTTGGGGCGGGACCCGAGAGGATACGCAGTATTTT; cdr3_aa: CASSWGGTREDTQYF
v_call: TRBV7-9; j_call: TRBJ1-1; clone_size: .; cdr3_length: 17; d_call: .; cdr3_nt: TGTGCCAGCAGCCATTCTGGGGGCTCCAGGGTGAACACTGAAGCTTTCTTT; cdr3_aa: CASSHSGGSRVNTEAFF
v_call: TRBV6-6; j_call: TRBJ2-2; clone_size: .; cdr3_length: 11; d_call: .; cdr3_nt: TGTGCCACCCTTGGGACCGGGGAGCTGTTTTTT; cdr3_aa: CATLGTGELFF
v_call: TRBV5-1; j_call: TRBJ1-1; clone_size: few; cdr3_length: 18; d_call: TRBD1; cdr3_nt: TGCGCCAGCAGCCCGGGACAGCGATTACTAGGATTGAACACTGAAGCTTTCTTT; cdr3_aa: CASSPGQRLLGLNTEAFF
v_call: TRBV29-1; j_call: TRBJ1-2; clone_size: .; cdr3_length: 16; d_call: .; cdr3_nt: TGCAGCGTTGCCTCGGTTACAAGCCCGCCCCGGTATGGCTACACCTTC; cdr3_aa: CSVASVTSPPRYGYTF
v_call: TRBV29-1; j_call: TRBJ2-7; clone_size: few; cdr3_length: 12; d_call: .; cdr3_nt: TGCAGCGGGGGGGCCAGGGGTGGCGAGCAGTACTTC; cdr3_aa: CSGGARGGEQYF
v_call: TRBV12-5; j_call: TRBJ2-3; clone_size: .; cdr3_length: 13; d_call: TRBD1; cdr3_nt: TGTGCTAGTGGCCAGACAGGGTCTGATACGCAGTATTTT; cdr3_aa: CASGQTGSDTQYF
v_call: TRBV10-2; j_call: TRBJ2-2; clone_size: few; cdr3_length: 13; d_call: .; cdr3_nt: TGCGCCAGCAGTGTCGGGGCAGTCGGGGAGCTGTTTTTT; cdr3_aa: CASSVGAVGELFF
v_call: TRBV6-4; j_call: TRBJ2-3; clone_size: .; cdr3_length: 14; d_call: TRBD2; cdr3_nt: TGTGCCAGCGCACCCGTAGCGGGGGCAGATACGCAGTATTTT; cdr3_aa: CASAPVAGADTQYF
v_call: TRBV7-8; j_call: TRBJ2-4; clone_size: .; cdr3_length: 16; d_call: .; cdr3_nt: TGTGCCAGCAGCTTAGCCGTGGCCTCAGCCAAAAACATTCAGTACTTC; cdr3_aa: CASSLAVASAKNIQYF